Described below is a single T cell receptor beta chain sequence and its context. Its specificity is not known. The germline V and J ends were trimmed by 5 bases and 8 bases, with 16 bases remaining between them. Germline V gene data show CDR1 as SGHVS and CDR2 as FQNEAQ. The CDR3 spans 15 residues. The assay was immunoSEQ multiplex PCR, and TCRdb's table has in-frame clones only and misses some. The data contain tens of thousands of clones, approximately 83% of them singletons. This entry belongs to a study of OX40 agonist ivuxolimab in advanced cancers. Study-level information: Ivuxolimab, an antibody that agonizes OX40 (CD134), was administered to the patients. Patient treatment consisted of intravenous ivuxolimab administration every 2 weeks at 0.01 to 10 mg/kg. Hepatocellular carcinoma, melanoma, renal cell or head and neck cancer occurred in dose-escalation patients. Regarding the study as a whole: Compared with CD4+, CD8+ T cells on average had more expanded clones.

The source material was CD4+ or CD8+ T cells sorted from blood, sampled in a trial of the OX40 agonist ivuxolimab. This chain uses TRBV7-8 with TRBJ1-6; the D gene is possibly TRBD1 (5 bases). This TCR derives from an adult with an advanced solid tumor such as melanoma, head and neck, liver or kidney cancer. The DNA of the CDR3 is TGTGCCAGCAGCCCCAGAGGGGTTTTAGATTCACCCCTCCACTTT. Residues: CASSPRGVLDSPLHF.